This record covers a single T cell receptor beta chain. Unmatched junction bases numbered 4, after V lost 5 bases and J lost 1 base. CDR1 and CDR2 (germline): MGHDK, SYGVNS. This CDR3 is 14 amino acids long. The data were obtained in a study of cytomegalovirus exposure and HLA in healthy donors. The overall study: The use of the same platform for the 90 to 150 validation repertoires and the approximately 730 first-cohort repertoires was reported by a later analysis.

Assay used: immunoSEQ multiplex PCR; TCRdb lists only in-frame clones, some missing. The sample holds about 250,000 clones, roughly 87% seen once. Source material: PBMCs. The chain joins TRBV25-1 to TRBJ1-1, with 7 positions matching TRBD1. The receptor was derived from a young man in good health and CMV-seropositive. The CDR3 reads CASSRGQTNTEAFF. The DNA for the CDR3 is TGTGCCAGCAGTAGGGGACAGACGAACACTGAAGCTTTCTTT.